Each of the 26 T cell receptor beta chains below was sequenced from the same sample in a study of T cells in Graves' hyperthyroidism and ophthalmopathy. The CDR3 regions of TCR beta were amplified from RNA transcripts. First-round RT-PCR targeting the TCR CDR3 was performed with the HTBI primer set. TCRdb recomputed calls from the multiplex PCR reads with MiXCR, one row per CDR3 protein. This table has fewer than 600,000 distinct CDR3 sequences, 11% to 15% appearing once. The material sequenced was blood. These receptor sequences come from a woman in her thirties or forties with Graves' hyperthyroidism.

This clonotype has a count of ten or more. This chain uses TRBV19 with TRBJ2-1; D is perhaps TRBD1 (7 bases). The germline V and J ends were trimmed by 4 bases and 0 bases, with 13 bases remaining between them. Per the germline V gene, CDR1 is LNHDA and CDR2 is SQIVND (reference sequence). This CDR3 is built from 16 residues. In DNA, the CDR3 is TGTGCCAGTAGTACAACAGGGGAGGACTCCTACAATGAGCAGTTCTTC. Translating gives CASSTTGEDSYNEQFF.

This clonotype was detected many times. The V and J genes are TRBV5-6 and TRBJ2-1; weak D call: TRBD1 (5 bases). V was clipped by 1 base and J by 5 bases, with 16 bases between them. CDR1 and CDR2 from the germline V gene are SGHDT and YYEEEE. The CDR3 totals 16 residues. CDR3 in amino acids: CASSLLPGIGHNEQFF. CDR3 coding DNA: TGTGCCAGCAGCTTGCTCCCAGGGATAGGGCACAATGAGCAGTTCTTC.

The sample holds many counts of this clonotype. The CDR3 loop is CAIKQGADEKLFF. CDR3 bases: TGTGCCATCAAGCAGGGGGCAGATGAAAAACTGTTTTTT. The V gene is TRBV10-3, the J gene TRBJ1-4; 8 bases agree with TRBD1. The germline gives CDR1 ENHRY, CDR2 SYGVKD. V dropped 7 bases and J dropped 6; count of bases not matched to a gene: 4. The CDR3 extends over 13 amino acids.

V usage is TRBV4-2 and J usage is TRBJ2-5; weak D call: TRBD2 (5 bases). Trimming cost V 6 bases and J 0 bases, with 20 bases left between them. Per germline, CDR1 LGHNA and CDR2 YNFKEQ. This CDR3 is built from 17 residues. The CDR3 DNA follows: TGTGCCAGCAGACGCCTCGGAGCGGAAGCGTACCAAGAGACCCAGTACTTC. Its protein is CASRRLGAEAYQETQYF.

This chain uses TRBV10-3 with TRBJ1-5; D is uncertain. Germline CDR1 and CDR2: ENHRY and SYGVKD. V lost 2 bases to trimming and J lost 7 bases, with 15 bases between them. The CDR3 extends over 15 amino acids. CDR3 protein: CAISEDTREGQPQHF. In nucleotides, the CDR3 is TGTGCCATCAGTGAGGACACAAGGGAAGGCCAGCCCCAGCATTTT.

This clonotype occurred many times. The gene calls are TRBV2 and TRBJ2-7; D perhaps matches TRBD1 (5 bases). Deletions cut 6 bases from V and 3 bases from J, with 15 bases between. The CDR3 is made up of 14 amino acids. Germline V gives CDR1 SNHLY, CDR2 FYNNEI. The CDR3 DNA sequence: TGTGCCAGCAGCCCAGGGCAGGCTGGCTACGAGCAGTACTTC. Its translation: CASSPGQAGYEQYF.

This clonotype came up many times. The gene calls are TRBV24-1 and TRBJ1-1; no firm D call. From germline, CDR1 is KGHDR and CDR2 SFDVKD. Trimming took 5 bases from V and 4 from J, leaving 10 bases between them. The CDR3 spans 13 residues. CDR3 sequence reads: CATSAGVGTEAFF. CDR3 DNA: TGTGCCACCAGTGCAGGTGTTGGCACTGAAGCTTTCTTT.

The rearrangement uses TRBV18 and TRBJ2-7; tentative D call: TRBD1 (6 bases). CDR3 length equals 13 residues. Germline CDR1 reads KGHSH; CDR2 reads LQKENI. The V end lost 3 bases, the J end lost 6 bases, and 12 bases lay between the germline ends. The chain's CDR3 is CASSPPPGAEQYF. As DNA, the CDR3 is TGTGCCAGCTCACCTCCCCCAGGGGCCGAGCAGTACTTC. The full variable domain, rest sourced from reference TRBV18 and TRBJ2-7, is NAGVMQNPRHLVRRRGQEARLRCSPMKGHSHVYWYRQLPEEGLKFMVYLQKENIIDESGMPKERFSAEFPKEGPSILRIQQVVRGDSAAYFCASSPPPGAEQYFGPGTRLTVT.

This clonotype was seen only a few times. CDR3 sequence reads: CASSPITGRGETQYF. Here the CDR3 DNA reads TGTGCCAGCTCACCTATTACCGGGCGAGGAGAGACCCAGTACTTC. V and J are TRBV18 and TRBJ2-5; no definite D call. Deletions cut 3 bases from V and 4 bases from J, with 15 bases between. The CDR3 has 15 amino acids. Germline V gene sequence: CDR1 KGHSH, CDR2 LQKENI.

This chain uses TRBV12-3 or TRBV12-4 with TRBJ2-2; the D gene is possibly TRBD1 (5 bases). The CDR3 spans 14 residues. Trimming left V 11 bases short and J 3 bases short, with 16 bases between. This CDR3 is CAGNLGAHTGELFF. CDR3 nucleotides: TGTGCCGGCAACCTAGGGGCGCACACCGGGGAGCTGTTTTTT.

There are many counts of this clonotype. V usage is TRBV2 and J usage is TRBJ2-5; 12 nucleotides agree with TRBD1. Losses at the gene ends were 6 bases for V and 5 bases for J; bases not matched to a gene: 4. CDR3 size: 14 residues. Germline V gene lookup returns CDR1 SNHLY and CDR2 FYNNEI. The CDR3 sequence is CASSGTGGIETQYF. CDR3 DNA sequence: TGTGCCAGCAGCGGGACAGGGGGCATCGAGACCCAGTACTTC. Complete variable domain (other parts from reference TRBV2 and TRBJ2-5): EPEVTQTPSHQVTQMGQEVILRCVPISNHLYFYWYRQILGQKVEFLVSFYNNEISEKSEIFDDQFSVERPDGSNFTLKIRSTKLEDSAMYFCASSGTGGIETQYFGPGTRLLVL.

This clonotype was found many times. In DNA form, the CDR3 reads TGTGCCAGCAGTGAGTCCCTGACAGGGTCCAATCAGCCCCAGCATTTT. Protein: CASSESLTGSNQPQHF. The V gene is TRBV2, the J gene TRBJ1-5; 7 positions match TRBD1. The CDR3 extends over 16 amino acids. Germline V gives CDR1 SNHLY, CDR2 FYNNEI. V dropped 3 bases and J dropped 3; count of bases not matched to a gene: 8.

This chain uses TRBV18 with TRBJ2-1; D unclear. The V gene's germline CDR1 is KGHSH and CDR2 LQKENI. The CDR3 loop spans 13 amino acids. Trimming removed 0 bases at V and 8 bases at J, with 8 bases between. CDR3 nucleotide sequence: TGTGCCAGCTCACCACCGGACCGGGATGAGCAGTTCTTC. This translates into CASSPPDRDEQFF.

This chain uses TRBV20-1 with TRBJ1-2, with D uncertain. This CDR3 contains 12 residues. V lost 0 bases to trimming and J lost 1 base, with 3 bases between them. Looked up from germline, CDR1 is DFQATT and CDR2 is SNEGSKA (reference sequence). The DNA of the CDR3 is TGCAGTGCTAGAGACGGTAACTATGGCTACACCTTC. Its protein is CSARDGNYGYTF.

The genes are TRBV2 and TRBJ2-4; TRBD1 matches 12 bases. In germline, CDR1 is SNHLY, CDR2 FYNNEI. Trimming at V came to 7 bases and at J to 3 bases, leaving 10 bases not matched to a gene. This CDR3 has 17 amino acids. As DNA, the CDR3 is TGTGCCAGCAACCGGCCGGGACAGGGGGCCGGCAAAAACATTCAGTACTTC. It yields the protein CASNRPGQGAGKNIQYF.

This clonotype was detected ten times or more. The chain has TRBV28 and TRBJ1-2; possible D gene TRBD1, 6 bases. Germline V lookup: CDR1 MDHEN, CDR2 SYDVKM. Trimming removed 6 bases from V and 4 bases from J, with 15 bases in between. This CDR3 contains 14 residues. The CDR3 nucleotides are TGTGCCAGCAGGACAGGCAAGGATGGCTATGGCTACACCTTC. This gives the protein CASRTGKDGYGYTF.

This clonotype has at least ten counts. The CDR3 region is CASSLPHRTEAFF. The CDR3 coding sequence is TGTGCCAGCAGTTTACCCCATCGCACTGAAGCTTTCTTT. This chain uses TRBV28 with TRBJ1-1, with D unresolved. The germline CDR1 and CDR2 sequences are MDHEN and SYDVKM. The length of the CDR3 is 13 residues. Trimming took off 2 bases at V and 4 bases at J, with 8 bases between the two ends. Full variable domain (missing parts from reference TRBV28 and TRBJ1-1): DVKVTQSSRYLVKRTGEKVFLECVQDMDHENMFWYRQDPGLGLRLIYFSYDVKMKEKGDIPEGYSVSREKKERFSLILESASTNQTSMYLCASSLPHRTEAFFGQGTRLTVV.

This clonotype appeared a few times. This rearrangement joins TRBV5-1 to TRBJ1-1; D is uncertain. Trimming removed 3 bases at V and 2 bases at J, with 11 bases between. CDR3 length: 14 residues. CDR1 and CDR2 (germline): SGHRS, YFSETQ. The CDR3 protein is CASSSSGINTEAFF. The CDR3 DNA sequence: TGCGCCAGCAGCTCAAGCGGGATTAACACTGAAGCTTTCTTT.

This clonotype was seen repeatedly, ten times or more. V usage is TRBV27 and J usage is TRBJ2-1; 11 bases agree with TRBD1. Germline V gene sequence: CDR1 MNHEY, CDR2 SMNVEV (reference sequence). V lost 5 bases, J lost 4 bases, and 10 bases stayed unmatched. This CDR3 comprises 17 residues. The CDR3 protein is CASSRTGGESLYNEQFF. Here the CDR3 DNA reads TGTGCCAGCAGTCGGACAGGGGGCGAAAGTTTATACAATGAGCAGTTCTTC.

The chain recombines TRBV6-5 with TRBJ2-7, with D possibly being TRBD2 (6 bases). Germline CDR1 and CDR2: MNHEY and SVGAGI. Trimming removed 0 bases at V and 6 bases at J, with 18 bases between. This CDR3 is 16 amino acids long. CDR3 nucleotide sequence: TGTGCCAGCAGTTACTCGAATATCAGGGACGGGGGCGAGCAGTACTTC. It translates to CASSYSNIRDGGEQYF.

Many counts were recorded for this clonotype. An end of the junction differs from the germline gene, which may be a read error. The chain links TRBV11-2 to TRBJ2-7; possibly TRBD1 for D (5 bases). This CDR3 spans 15 amino acids. The V gene's germline CDR1 is SGHAT and CDR2 FQNNGV. For the CDR3, the DNA is TGTGCCAACAGCTTAAGTGGTCAGGGATCCTACGAGCAGTACTTC. Amino acids: CANSLSGQGSYEQYF.

The sample holds many counts of this clonotype. V usage is TRBV3-1 and J usage is TRBJ2-1, with unresolved D. The CDR3 runs 15 residues. Deletions cut 1 base from V and 5 bases from J, with 12 bases between. Germline loops: CDR1 LGHDT, CDR2 YNNKEL (reference sequence). The CDR3 spells CASSQGLSVNNEQFF. The CDR3 region has the DNA TGTGCCAGCAGCCAAGGATTAAGCGTAAACAATGAGCAGTTCTTC.

This clonotype was observed at least ten times. This CDR3 is CASSQTSGSQIDTQYF. The CDR3 bases are TGTGCCAGCAGCCAAACTAGCGGGAGCCAAATAGATACGCAGTATTTT. The rearrangement links TRBV3-1 to TRBJ2-3; 11 bases match TRBD2. The CDR3 loop spans 16 amino acids. V gave up 2 bases and J gave up 5 bases; unmatched junction bases: 6. Germline V gene lookup returns CDR1 LGHDT and CDR2 YNNKEL (reference sequence).

This clonotype has more than one count but fewer than ten. The chain recombines TRBV28 with TRBJ2-2; TRBD2 is a possible D gene (5 bases). V lost 3 bases, J lost 7 bases, and 15 bases lay in between. Germline CDR1 reads MDHEN; CDR2 reads SYDVKM. This CDR3 region has 15 residues. The CDR3 bases are TGTGCCAGCAGTTTGGTGAGGGCCGGTATCGGGGAGCTGTTTTTT. Residues: CASSLVRAGIGELFF.

Comment on this clonotype: A clone one base away is much larger, so this may be a read error. This chain uses TRBV3-1 with TRBJ2-7; possibly TRBD2 for D (7 bases). The CDR3 spans 13 residues. The germline gives CDR1 LGHDT, CDR2 YNNKEL (reference sequence). CDR3 in amino acids: CAGSQDGGHEQYF. The CDR3 bases are TGTGCCGGCAGCCAAGACGGGGGGCACGAGCAGTACTTC.

This clonotype was observed at least ten times. The chain is built from TRBV11-3 and TRBJ1-1; 9 bases agree with TRBD1. The V segment lost 5 bases and the J segment 5 bases; nucleotides outside the gene matches: 9. The germline CDR1 and CDR2 sequences are SGHNT and YENEEA. The CDR3 is 15 residues long. CDR3 loop: CASSMAGQGGTEAFF. Written as DNA, the CDR3 is TGTGCCAGCAGCATGGCGGGACAGGGCGGGACTGAAGCTTTCTTT.